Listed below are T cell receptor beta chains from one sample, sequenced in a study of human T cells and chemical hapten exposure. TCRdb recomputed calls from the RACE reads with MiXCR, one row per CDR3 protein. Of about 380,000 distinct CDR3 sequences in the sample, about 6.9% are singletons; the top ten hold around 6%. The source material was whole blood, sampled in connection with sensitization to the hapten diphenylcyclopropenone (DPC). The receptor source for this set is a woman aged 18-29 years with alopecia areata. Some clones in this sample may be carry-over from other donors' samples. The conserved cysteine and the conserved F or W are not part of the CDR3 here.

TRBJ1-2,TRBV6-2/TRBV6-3,ASTLRNYGYT
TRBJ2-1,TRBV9,ASSPSLAGAYNEQF
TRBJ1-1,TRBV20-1,SARIGDTEAF
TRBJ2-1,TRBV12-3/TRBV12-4,ASSPFGARRGVGNEQF
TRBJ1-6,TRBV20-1,SALPGQENSPLH
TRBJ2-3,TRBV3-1,ASSRAGGQDTQY
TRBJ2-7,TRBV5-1,ASSLEAIYYEQY
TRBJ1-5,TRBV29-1,SVGEDRGNQPQH
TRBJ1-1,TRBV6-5,ASSYRLGYAEAF
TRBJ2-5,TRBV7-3,ASSPNDRGAGETQY
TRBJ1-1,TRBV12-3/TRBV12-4,ASSLGSGVGTEAF
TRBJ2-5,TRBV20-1,SASQRYAETQY
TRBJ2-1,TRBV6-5,ASRATMGEQF
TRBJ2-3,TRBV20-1,SALTSGYTDTQY
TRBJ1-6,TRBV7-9,ASSQGQGADNSPLH
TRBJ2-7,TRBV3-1,ASSQELSESYEQY
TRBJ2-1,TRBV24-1,ATLGKGSSYNEQF
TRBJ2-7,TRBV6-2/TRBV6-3,ASTVRQGKSEQY
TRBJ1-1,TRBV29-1,SVFHPGTPNSPTLGAF
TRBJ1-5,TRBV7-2,ASSQNSNQPQH
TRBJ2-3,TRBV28,ASSSTGGFTDTQY
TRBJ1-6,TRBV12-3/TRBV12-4,ASRTGGSLESPLH
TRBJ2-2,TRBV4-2,ASSPTSGGARTGELF
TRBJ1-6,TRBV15,ATSREGGWNSPLH
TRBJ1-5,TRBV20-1,SARAGDGGQPQH
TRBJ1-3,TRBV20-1,SARVSTAGNTIY
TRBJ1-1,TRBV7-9,ASSLPPRTEAF
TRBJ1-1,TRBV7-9,ASSLAPGIYTEAF
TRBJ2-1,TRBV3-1,ASSQEYLPEQF
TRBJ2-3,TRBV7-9,ASSVGTTTADTQY
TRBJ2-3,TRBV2,ASSSRGPRRGTQY
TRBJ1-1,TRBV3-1,ASSQPGGQGA
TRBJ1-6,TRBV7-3,ASSPQGLSDSPLH
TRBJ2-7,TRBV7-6,ASSLTPPSVQPSYEQY
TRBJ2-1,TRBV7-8,ASSGSGGDNEQF
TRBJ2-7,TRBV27,ASSPRQSRYEQY
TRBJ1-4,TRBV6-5,ASNPTATNEKLF
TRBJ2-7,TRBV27,ASVPLAGTTGEQY
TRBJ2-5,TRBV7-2,ASRRGTEQETQY
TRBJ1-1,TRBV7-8,ASSLAVPANTEAF
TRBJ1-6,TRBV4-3,ASSQGERTNSPLH
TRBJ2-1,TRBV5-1,ASSLDSGDGFKNNEQF
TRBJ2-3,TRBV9,ASSPSRRADTQY
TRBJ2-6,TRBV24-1,ATSGASGANVLT
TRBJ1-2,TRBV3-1,ASSQKWFFSYGYT
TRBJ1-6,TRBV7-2,ASGVASSYNSPLH
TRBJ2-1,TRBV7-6,ASSATLGLAGINEQF
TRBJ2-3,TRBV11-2,ASSWPKRDYFRDTQY
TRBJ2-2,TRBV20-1,SARGLAYTGELF
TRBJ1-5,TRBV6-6,ASSYPGQGAGQPQH
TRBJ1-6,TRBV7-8,ASSLVVQGGSPLH
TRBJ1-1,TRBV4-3,ASSQERSRNTEAF
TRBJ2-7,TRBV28,ASSGGQIFYEQY
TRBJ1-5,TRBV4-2,ATDGQGSNQPQH
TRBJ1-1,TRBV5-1,ASTPAEGPRAEAF
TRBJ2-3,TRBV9,ASSPFSGDTDTQY
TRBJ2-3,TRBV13,ASSLRLAGEDTQY